This T cell receptor beta chain was found in a study of shared clonotypes between healthy human individuals. After removal of 5 bases from V and 7 bases from J, the junction contained 5 bases not matched to a gene. There are 13 residues in the CDR3. Germline values: CDR1 MNHEY, CDR2 SVGAGI. Here immunoSEQ multiplex PCR was the method, and the copy in TCRdb shows in-frame clones only, minus some. This sample has roughly 1,600,000 clones; roughly 98.5% occur once, and the top ten carry 0.36%. Study-level results: Rarefaction curves obtained for sorted subsets showed sequencing incomplete despite large depth. As a rule, naive subsets had a larger estimated richness than memory subsets.

On this clone itself: Its antigen is not known.

This sequence was found in a man aged 25-45 years in good health. The V and J genes are TRBV6-5 and TRBJ1-2; 9 nucleotides match TRBD1. The material sequenced was naive CD4+ T cells sorted from blood. Subset defined: CD45RA+ positively selected. CDR3 loop: CASSRQGVLGYTF. Here the CDR3 DNA reads TGTGCCAGCAGTCGACAGGGGGTCCTTGGCTACACCTTC.